Listed here are 14 T cell receptor beta chains from one sample, sequenced in a study of CD8 T cells in ankylosing spondylitis. Study-wide points: A TCR beta motif made of fewer than ten highly homologous variants seemed typical of ankylosing spondylitis blood.

These receptors are not linked to any known antigen. TCRdb reanalysed the 5' RACE reads using MiXCR and keeps one entry per CDR3 protein. Among about 750,000 distinct CDR3 sequences, around 20% were seen once, and the ten largest hold roughly a fifth. The sequenced material came from blood, either unsorted or a sorted T cell fraction (not recorded which). These receptors originate from a male donor with ankylosing spondylitis.

The chain recombines TRBV5-5 with TRBJ2-1, with 15 bases fitting TRBD2. V was clipped by 0 bases and J by 9 bases; unmatched bases: 10. The CDR3 runs 18 residues. Germline V gene lookup returns CDR1 SGHKS and CDR2 YYEKEE (reference sequence). The CDR3 DNA sequence: TGTGCCAGCAGCTTGGGGCCGGGACTAGCGGGAGGCTTTGGTGAGCAGTTCTTC. This encodes CASSLGPGLAGGFGEQFF.

The rearrangement links TRBV20-1 to TRBJ2-5; D tentatively fits TRBD1 or TRBD2 (5 bases each). The CDR3 spans 14 residues. Germline V gene lookup returns CDR1 DFQATT and CDR2 SNEGSKA (reference sequence). Trimming pared 5 bases from V and 5 bases from J, leaving 18 bases between. The CDR3 DNA reads TGCAGTGCTGACCCACCCGGGGCCTTTGAGACCCAGTACTTC. This gives the protein CSADPPGAFETQYF.

This clonotype occurred many times. The chain employs TRBV7-2 and TRBJ1-5, with D unclear. V was trimmed by 1 base and J by 7 bases, leaving 14 bases between them. CDR3 length: 15 residues. CDR1 is SGHTA, CDR2 FQGNSA, per germline. This CDR3 reads CASSLGSGTVQPQHF. The CDR3 DNA reads TGTGCCAGCAGCTTAGGATCAGGAACGGTACAGCCCCAGCATTTT.

This clonotype was picked up a small number of times. V usage is TRBV29-1 and J usage is TRBJ1-5, with D unresolved. The CDR3 length is 13 residues. CDR1 and CDR2 (germline): SQVTM, ANQGSEA. V shed 6 bases and J shed 0 bases, with 9 bases lying between them. CDR3 bases: TGCAGCGTCCAGGAGTATAGCAATCAGCCCCAGCATTTT. Protein product: CSVQEYSNQPQHF.

The rearrangement joins TRBV27 to TRBJ2-2; D gene ambiguous. Germline CDR1 MNHEY, CDR2 SMNVEV (reference sequence). This CDR3 spans 14 amino acids. V was shortened by 6 bases and J by 3 bases, with 11 bases between the two germline ends. The CDR3 region is CASSSSLDTGELFF. The CDR3 DNA sequence: TGTGCCAGCAGCTCATCCCTGGACACCGGGGAGCTGTTTTTT.

This clonotype was picked up a small number of times. This chain uses TRBV28 with TRBJ2-1, with D perhaps TRBD2 (6 bases). Trimming left V 8 bases short and J 4 bases short, with 18 bases between. Germline V gene sequence: CDR1 MDHEN, CDR2 SYDVKM. The CDR3 extends over 15 amino acids. The CDR3 region is CASDTTTRGYNEQFF. DNA of the CDR3: TGTGCCAGCGACACAACTACCCGGGGGTACAATGAGCAGTTCTTC.

This clonotype turned up a few times. The J gene is TRBJ1-2, the V gene TRBV12-3 or TRBV12-4, with no clear D. The CDR3 contains 13 residues. Trimming removed 8 bases at V and 4 bases at J, with 14 bases between. This chain's CDR3 is CASRPGRSYGYTF. The CDR3 DNA reads TGTGCCAGCCGTCCGGGCCGATCCTATGGCTACACCTTC.

This clonotype occurred a few times. This sequence joins TRBV3-1 and TRBJ2-2, with 8 bases aligning to TRBD1. The germline V gene has CDR1 LGHDT and CDR2 YNNKEL (reference sequence). With V trimmed by 6 bases and J by 3 bases, 6 bases remained unmatched. This CDR3 has 15 residues. The CDR3 protein is CASRGQGGDTGELFF. CDR3 nucleotide sequence: TGTGCCAGCAGAGGACAGGGCGGCGACACCGGGGAGCTGTTTTTT.

The V gene is TRBV4-1, the J gene TRBJ2-7, with TRBD1 matching over 8 bases. V dropped 4 bases and J dropped 2; count of bases not matched to a gene: 7. The length of the CDR3 is 15 residues. From germline, CDR1 is MGHRA and CDR2 YSYEKL. For the CDR3, the DNA is TGCGCCAGCAGCCCCGGGACAGGACTTCCCTACGAGCAGTACTTC. This gives the protein CASSPGTGLPYEQYF.

This chain uses TRBV4-1 with TRBJ2-7; D is ambiguous. The CDR3 has 12 amino acids. The V gene lost 0 bases and the J gene lost 6 bases, with 6 bases spanning the gap. In germline, CDR1 is MGHRA, CDR2 YSYEKL. The DNA of the CDR3 is TGCGCCAGCAGCCAAGATTGGGCCGAGCAGTACTTC. It translates to CASSQDWAEQYF.

The genes are TRBV9 and TRBJ2-7; D tentatively fits TRBD1 or TRBD2 (5 bases each). CDR1 and CDR2 (germline): SGDLS, YYNGEE. The V gene lost 4 bases and the J gene lost 6 bases, with 17 bases spanning the gap. This CDR3 has 14 residues. The CDR3 nucleotides are TGTGCCAGCAGCTCACAGGCAGCCGGGGCCGAGCAGTACTTC. It yields the protein CASSSQAAGAEQYF. Supplemented by reference TRBV9 and TRBJ2-7, the full variable domain reads DSGVTQTPKHLITATGQRVTLRCSPRSGDLSVYWYQQSLDQGLQFLIQYYNGEERAKGNILERFSAQQFPDLHSELNLSSLELGDSALYFCASSSQAAGAEQYFGPGTRLTVT.

This sequence joins TRBV18 and TRBJ1-4; 9 bases agree with TRBD1. The V and J ends lost 2 bases and 6 bases, in that order; junction bases with no gene match: 4. Germline V gene lookup returns CDR1 KGHSH and CDR2 LQKENI. This CDR3 comprises 15 residues. Here the CDR3 DNA reads TGTGCCAGCTCACCATGGGGACAGGGCGATGAAAAACTGTTTTTT. Amino acids: CASSPWGQGDEKLFF.

This clonotype came up a few times. The CDR3 DNA is TGTGCCAGCAGCGTAGTGGAGGGCTACAATGAGCAGTTCTTC. Protein: CASSVVEGYNEQFF. The V gene is TRBV9, the J gene TRBJ2-1; possibly TRBD2 for D (6 bases). Germline V gene sequence: CDR1 SGDLS, CDR2 YYNGEE. The CDR3 consists of 14 residues. Trimming removed 0 bases at V and 3 bases at J, with 7 bases between.

A few counts support this clonotype. The chain combines TRBV29-1 with TRBJ2-5; D is perhaps TRBD1 (6 bases). The V and J ends lost 7 bases and 2 bases respectively, with 17 bases between them. CDR3 length: 14 residues. Germline assignment: CDR1 SQVTM and CDR2 ANQGSEA. The CDR3 here is CSATSGTRQETQYF. DNA of the CDR3: TGCAGCGCCACCTCCGGGACAAGACAAGAGACCCAGTACTTC.